This T cell receptor beta chain was captured by sequencing in a study of Graves' ophthalmopathy and Graves' hyperthyroidism. Findings and limits, study-wide: A majority of expanded thyroid clonotypes exceeding 0.001 frequency were likewise present in blood.

With regard to this clonotype: Its specificity is unknown. A read error may account for a junction end that differs from germline.

Transcripts of RNA were the source for amplifying TCR beta CDR3 regions. After a first-round RT-PCR with HTBI primers, a second-round multiplex PCR was run. MiXCR, run by TCRdb on the multiplex PCR reads, gives a single entry per CDR3 protein. The top ten clones hold 9.1% of a sample with approximately 210,000 distinct CDR3 sequences, 25% to 35% of them seen once. The clonotype was recovered from a man in his forties or fifties with Graves' ophthalmopathy. Sequences were obtained from peripheral blood.

The CDR3 sequence: CASSSIDSPIF. As DNA, the CDR3 is TGTGCCAGCAGTTCAATAGACAGCCCTATTTTC. V gene TRBV6-5 combines with J gene TRBJ1-2; possible D gene TRBD1, 5 bases. The CDR3 extends over 11 amino acids. CDR1 is MNHEY, CDR2 SVGAGI, per germline.